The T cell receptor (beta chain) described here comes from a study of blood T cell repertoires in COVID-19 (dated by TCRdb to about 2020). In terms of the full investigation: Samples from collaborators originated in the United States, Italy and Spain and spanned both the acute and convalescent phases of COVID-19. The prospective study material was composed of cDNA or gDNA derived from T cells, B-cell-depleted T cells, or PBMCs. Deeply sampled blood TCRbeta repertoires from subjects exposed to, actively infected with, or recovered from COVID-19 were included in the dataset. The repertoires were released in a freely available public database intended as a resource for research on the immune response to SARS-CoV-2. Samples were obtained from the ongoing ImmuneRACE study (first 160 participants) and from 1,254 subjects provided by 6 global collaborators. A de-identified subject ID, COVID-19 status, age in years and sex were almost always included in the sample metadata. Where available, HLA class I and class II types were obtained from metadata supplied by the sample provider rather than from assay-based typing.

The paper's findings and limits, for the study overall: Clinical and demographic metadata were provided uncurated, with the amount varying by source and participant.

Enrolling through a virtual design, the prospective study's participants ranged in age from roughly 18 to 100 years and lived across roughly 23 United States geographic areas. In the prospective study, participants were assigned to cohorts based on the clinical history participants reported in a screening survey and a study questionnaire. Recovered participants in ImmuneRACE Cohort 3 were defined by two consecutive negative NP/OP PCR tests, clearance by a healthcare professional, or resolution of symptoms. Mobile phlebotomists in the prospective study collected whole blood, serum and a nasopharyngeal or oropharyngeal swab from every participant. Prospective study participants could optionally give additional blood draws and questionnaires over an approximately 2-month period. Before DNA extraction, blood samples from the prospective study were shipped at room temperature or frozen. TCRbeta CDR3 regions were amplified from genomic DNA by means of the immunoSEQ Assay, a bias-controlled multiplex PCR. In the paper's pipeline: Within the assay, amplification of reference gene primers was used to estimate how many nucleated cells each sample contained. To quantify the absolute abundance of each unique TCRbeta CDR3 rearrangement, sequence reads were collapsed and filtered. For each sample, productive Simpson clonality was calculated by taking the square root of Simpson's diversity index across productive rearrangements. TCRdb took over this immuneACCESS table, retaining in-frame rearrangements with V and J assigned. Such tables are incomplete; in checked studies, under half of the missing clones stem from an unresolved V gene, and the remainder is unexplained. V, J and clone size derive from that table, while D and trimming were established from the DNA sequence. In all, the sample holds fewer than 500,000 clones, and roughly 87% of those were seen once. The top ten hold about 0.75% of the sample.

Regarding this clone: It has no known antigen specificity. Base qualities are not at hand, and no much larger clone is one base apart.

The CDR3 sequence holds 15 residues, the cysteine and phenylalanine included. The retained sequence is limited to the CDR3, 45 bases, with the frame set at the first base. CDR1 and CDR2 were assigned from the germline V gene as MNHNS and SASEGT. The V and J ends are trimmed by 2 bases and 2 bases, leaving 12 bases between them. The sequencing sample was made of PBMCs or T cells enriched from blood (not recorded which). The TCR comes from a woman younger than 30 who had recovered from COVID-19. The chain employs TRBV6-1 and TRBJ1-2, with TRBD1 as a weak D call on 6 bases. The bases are TGTGCCAGCAGTGAAATCACAGGGTCGAACTATGGCTACACCTTC. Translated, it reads CASSEITGSNYGYTF.